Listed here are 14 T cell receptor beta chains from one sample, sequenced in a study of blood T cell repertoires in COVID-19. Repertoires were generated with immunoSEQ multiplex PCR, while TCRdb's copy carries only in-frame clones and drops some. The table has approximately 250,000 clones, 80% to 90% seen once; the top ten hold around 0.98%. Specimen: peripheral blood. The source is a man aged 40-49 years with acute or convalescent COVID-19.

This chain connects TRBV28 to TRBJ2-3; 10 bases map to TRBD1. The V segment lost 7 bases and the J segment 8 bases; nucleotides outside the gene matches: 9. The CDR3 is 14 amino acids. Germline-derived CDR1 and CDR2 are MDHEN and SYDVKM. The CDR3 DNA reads TGTGCCAGCACCCTCGGACAGGGGGTAGGTACGCAGTATTTT. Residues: CASTLGQGVGTQYF.

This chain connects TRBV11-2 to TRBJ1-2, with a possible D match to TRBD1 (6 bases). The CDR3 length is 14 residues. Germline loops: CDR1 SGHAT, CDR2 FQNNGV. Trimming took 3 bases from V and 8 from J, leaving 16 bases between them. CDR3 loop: CASSFGTGGEGYTF. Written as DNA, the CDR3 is TGTGCCAGCAGCTTCGGGACGGGGGGCGAGGGCTACACCTTC. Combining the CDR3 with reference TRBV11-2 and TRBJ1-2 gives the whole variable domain EAGVAQSPRYKIIEKRQSVAFWCNPISGHATLYWYQQILGQGPKLLIQFQNNGVVDDSQLPKDRFSAERLKGVDSTLKIQPAKLEDSAVYLCASSFGTGGEGYTFGSGTRLTVV.

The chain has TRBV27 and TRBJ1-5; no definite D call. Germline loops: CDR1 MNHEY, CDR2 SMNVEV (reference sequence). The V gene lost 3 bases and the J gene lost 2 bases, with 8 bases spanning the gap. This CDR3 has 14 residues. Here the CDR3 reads CASSFLGGNQPQHF. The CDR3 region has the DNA TGTGCCAGCAGTTTTCTCGGGGGCAATCAGCCCCAGCATTTT.

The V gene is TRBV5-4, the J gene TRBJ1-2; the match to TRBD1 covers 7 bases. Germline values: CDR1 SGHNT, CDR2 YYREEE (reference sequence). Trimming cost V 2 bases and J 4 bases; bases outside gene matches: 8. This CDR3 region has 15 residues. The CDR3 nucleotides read TGTGCCAGCAGCTTCCGGGACAGACCAACCTATGGCTACACCTTC. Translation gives CASSFRDRPTYGYTF.

CDR3 in DNA: TGTGCCAGCAGCCTCCTTCAGGACAGGGCCTCGGAAGCTTTCTTT. Protein: CASSLLQDRASEAFF. The chain links TRBV6-2 or TRBV6-3 to TRBJ1-1; the match to TRBD1 covers 8 bases. Germline CDR1 is MNHEY and CDR2 is SVGEGT. The CDR3 loop spans 15 amino acids. Trimming removed 6 bases from V and 8 bases from J; junction bases left unmatched: 14.

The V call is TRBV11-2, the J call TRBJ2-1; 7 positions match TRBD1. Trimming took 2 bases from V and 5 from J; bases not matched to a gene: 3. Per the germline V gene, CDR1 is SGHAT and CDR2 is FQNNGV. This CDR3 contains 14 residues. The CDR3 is CASSLIQGDNEQFF. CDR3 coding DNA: TGTGCCAGCAGCTTAATCCAGGGGGACAATGAGCAGTTCTTC.

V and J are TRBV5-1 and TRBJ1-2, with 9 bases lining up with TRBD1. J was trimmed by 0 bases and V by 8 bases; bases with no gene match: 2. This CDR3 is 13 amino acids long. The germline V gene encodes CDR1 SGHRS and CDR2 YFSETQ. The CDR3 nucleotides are TGCGCCAGACGGGACAGGGCTAACTATGGCTACACCTTC. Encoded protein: CARRDRANYGYTF.

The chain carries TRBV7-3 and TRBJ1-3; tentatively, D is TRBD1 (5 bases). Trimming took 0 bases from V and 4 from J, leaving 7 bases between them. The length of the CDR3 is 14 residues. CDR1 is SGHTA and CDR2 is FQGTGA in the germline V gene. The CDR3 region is CASSLTGAGNTIYF. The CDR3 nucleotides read TGTGCCAGCAGCTTAACAGGGGCAGGAAACACCATATATTTT.

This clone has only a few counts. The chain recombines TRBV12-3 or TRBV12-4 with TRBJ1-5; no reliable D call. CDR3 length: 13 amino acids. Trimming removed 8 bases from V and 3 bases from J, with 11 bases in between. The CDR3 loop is CASSSGNNQPQHF. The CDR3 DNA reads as TGTGCCAGCTCTTCGGGGAACAATCAGCCCCAGCATTTT.

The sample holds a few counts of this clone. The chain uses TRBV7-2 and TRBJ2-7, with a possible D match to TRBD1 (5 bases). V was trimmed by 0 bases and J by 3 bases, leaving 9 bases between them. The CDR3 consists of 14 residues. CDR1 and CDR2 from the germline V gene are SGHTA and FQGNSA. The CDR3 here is CASSLAGPHYEQYF. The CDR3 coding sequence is TGTGCCAGCAGCTTAGCGGGGCCCCACTACGAGCAGTACTTC.

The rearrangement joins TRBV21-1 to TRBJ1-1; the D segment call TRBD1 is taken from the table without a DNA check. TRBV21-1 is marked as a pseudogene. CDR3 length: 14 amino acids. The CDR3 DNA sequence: TGTGCCAGCAGCAGGACCGGGACAGGGATTGAAGCTTTCTTT. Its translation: CASSRTGTGIEAFF.

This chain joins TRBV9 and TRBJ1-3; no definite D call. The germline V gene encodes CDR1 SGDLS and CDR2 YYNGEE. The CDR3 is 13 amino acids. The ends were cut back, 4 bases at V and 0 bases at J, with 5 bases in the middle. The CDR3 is CASSQNSGNTIYF. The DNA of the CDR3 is TGTGCCAGCAGCCAAAACTCTGGAAACACCATATATTTT.

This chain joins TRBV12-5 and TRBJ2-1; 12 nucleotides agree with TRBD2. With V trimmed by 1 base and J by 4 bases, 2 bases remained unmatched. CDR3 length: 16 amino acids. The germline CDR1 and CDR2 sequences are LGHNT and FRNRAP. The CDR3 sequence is CASGLALAGGYNEQFF. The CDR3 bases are TGTGCTAGTGGTTTGGCTCTAGCGGGGGGGTACAATGAGCAGTTCTTC.

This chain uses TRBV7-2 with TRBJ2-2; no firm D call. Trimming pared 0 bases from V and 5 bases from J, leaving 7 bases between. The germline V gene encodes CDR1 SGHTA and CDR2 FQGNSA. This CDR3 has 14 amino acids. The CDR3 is CASSLARLTGELFF. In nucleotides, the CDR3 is TGTGCCAGCAGCTTAGCGAGGCTGACCGGGGAGCTGTTTTTT.